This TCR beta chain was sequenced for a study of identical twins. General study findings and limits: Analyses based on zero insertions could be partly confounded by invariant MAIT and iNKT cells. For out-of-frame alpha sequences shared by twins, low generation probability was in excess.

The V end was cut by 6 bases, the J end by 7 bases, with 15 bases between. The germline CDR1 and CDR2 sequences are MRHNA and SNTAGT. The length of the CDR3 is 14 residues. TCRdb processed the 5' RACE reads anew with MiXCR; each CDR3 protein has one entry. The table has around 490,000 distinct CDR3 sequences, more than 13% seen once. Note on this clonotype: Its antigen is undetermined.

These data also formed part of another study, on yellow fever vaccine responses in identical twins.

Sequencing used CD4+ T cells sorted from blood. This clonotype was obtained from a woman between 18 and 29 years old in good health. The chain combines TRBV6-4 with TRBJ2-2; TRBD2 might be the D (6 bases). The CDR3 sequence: CASRRKGGVGELFF. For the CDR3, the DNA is TGTGCCAGCAGACGAAAAGGCGGGGTCGGGGAGCTGTTTTTT.